These 28 T cell receptor beta chains were sequenced from one sample in a study of glioma-infiltrating T cells after dendritic cell vaccination. Documented time point: after dendritic cell vaccination, including at tumor progression/relapse. Profiled with immunoSEQ multiplex PCR; TCRdb holds only in-frame clones, not every one. In the table there are 99,000 or so clones, over 80% of which are singletons. Sequenced material: blood, taken after dendritic cell vaccination. These receptors all come from a human donor with glioblastoma.

The chain links TRBV7-9 to TRBJ1-5, with 8 bases aligning to TRBD1. Germline CDR1 and CDR2: SEHNR and FQNEAQ (reference sequence). The CDR3 extends over 16 amino acids. With 3 bases clipped from V and 4 bases from J, the junction kept 8 bases outside the gene matches. CDR3: CASSLGRTGKNQPQHF. Here the CDR3 DNA reads TGTGCCAGCAGCTTGGGTCGGACAGGGAAAAATCAGCCCCAGCATTTT.

The chain employs TRBV6-6 and TRBJ2-1; 8 nucleotides line up with TRBD2. The CDR3 sequence is 15 residues long. CDR1 MNHNY and CDR2 SVGAGI come from the germline V gene (reference sequence). The trim removed 4 bases at V and 3 bases at J, leaving 5 bases unmatched. The CDR3, as DNA: TGTGCCAGCAGTTTCGGGAGGGCCAACTACAATGAGCAGTTCTTC. It codes for CASSFGRANYNEQFF.

The chain links TRBV4-1 to TRBJ1-6; a possible D gene is TRBD1 (6 bases). This CDR3 comprises 19 residues. CDR1 MGHRA and CDR2 YSYEKL come from the germline V gene. With 0 bases removed from V and 7 bases from J, the gap between germline ends came to 22 bases. CDR3 nucleotides: TGCGCCAGCAGCCAAGATAGCGTATCGGGGGGCAGACTGAATTCACCCCTCCACTTT. Protein: CASSQDSVSGGRLNSPLHF.

V gene TRBV19 combines with J gene TRBJ2-3; D perhaps matches TRBD2 (6 bases). CDR1 and CDR2 from the germline V gene are LNHDA and SQIVND (reference sequence). Trimming took 1 base from V and 6 from J, leaving 17 bases between them. CDR3 length: 16 residues. In DNA, the CDR3 is TGTGCCAGTAGTATAGTTGGGAATCGGGGGATCGATACGCAGTATTTT. Residues: CASSIVGNRGIDTQYF.

The chain recombines TRBV9 with TRBJ2-3; 8 bases are a match to TRBD2. Germline V gene sequence: CDR1 SGDLS, CDR2 YYNGEE. J lost 8 bases, V lost 1 base, and 9 bases had no gene match. The CDR3 has 15 amino acids. This chain's CDR3 is CASSVLAGESGTQYF. CDR3 nucleotide sequence: TGTGCCAGCAGCGTACTAGCGGGCGAGTCGGGTACGCAGTATTTT.

V gene TRBV14 combines with J gene TRBJ1-1, with TRBD1 identical over 7 bases. The V segment lost 2 bases and the J segment 7 bases; nucleotides outside the gene matches: 4. Germline V gives CDR1 SGHDN, CDR2 FVKESK. The CDR3 spans 13 residues. The chain's CDR3 is CASSQYRGGEAFF. The CDR3 nucleotides read TGTGCCAGCAGCCAATACAGGGGTGGTGAAGCTTTCTTT.

The J gene is TRBJ2-2, the V gene TRBV19; D possibly corresponds to TRBD1 (6 bases). The CDR3 length is 14 residues. Germline V gene lookup returns CDR1 LNHDA and CDR2 SQIVND (reference sequence). Trimming removed 4 bases from V and 7 bases from J, with 13 bases in between. CDR3 sequence reads: CASSRTQGYGELFF. The DNA of the CDR3 is TGTGCCAGTAGTAGAACACAGGGATACGGGGAGCTGTTTTTT.

The chain employs TRBV2 and TRBJ1-4; tentative D call: TRBD1 (6 bases). This CDR3 has 15 residues. The germline gives CDR1 SNHLY, CDR2 FYNNEI. The germline V and J ends were trimmed by 5 bases and 7 bases, with 17 bases remaining between them. In nucleotides, the CDR3 is TGTGCCAGCAGTCTTAACAGGGTATCAGGTGAAAAACTGTTTTTT. Amino acid sequence: CASSLNRVSGEKLFF.

V gene TRBV5-1 combines with J gene TRBJ2-1; TRBD2 might be the D (6 bases). Germline CDR1 is SGHRS and CDR2 is YFSETQ. The CDR3 is made up of 13 amino acids. V was shortened by 6 bases and J by 5 bases, with 12 bases between the two germline ends. The CDR3 protein is CASMRDDNNEQFF. As DNA, the CDR3 is TGCGCCAGCATGCGGGACGATAACAATGAGCAGTTCTTC.

This chain joins TRBV4-1 and TRBJ1-4, with D perhaps TRBD1 (5 bases). The length of the CDR3 is 16 residues. In germline, CDR1 is MGHRA, CDR2 YSYEKL. The germline V and J ends were trimmed by 1 base and 7 bases, with 16 bases remaining between them. The CDR3 region is CASSQVVSGVGEKLFF. The DNA for the CDR3 is TGCGCCAGCAGCCAAGTGGTTTCGGGGGTGGGTGAAAAACTGTTTTTT.

This chain uses TRBV2 with TRBJ1-2, with D possibly TRBD1 on 5 matching bases. The CDR3 contains 11 residues. V gave up 7 bases and J gave up 6 bases, with 9 bases separating them. Germline V gene data show CDR1 as SNHLY and CDR2 as FYNNEI. CDR3: CASMLGDGYTF. The CDR3 coding sequence is TGTGCCAGCATGTTAGGGGATGGCTACACCTTC. Based on the CDR3 plus reference TRBV2 and TRBJ1-2, the full variable domain is EPEVTQTPSHQVTQMGQEVILRCVPISNHLYFYWYRQILGQKVEFLVSFYNNEISEKSEIFDDQFSVERPDGSNFTLKIRSTKLEDSAMYFCASMLGDGYTFGSGTRLTVV.

This rearrangement joins TRBV10-2 to TRBJ2-5, with unresolved D. V was shortened by 10 bases and J by 1 base, with 16 bases between the two germline ends. The germline CDR1 and CDR2 sequences are WSHSY and SAAADI. CDR3 length: 14 residues. The CDR3 bases are TGCGCCACCTTAGCCTGGGTGGGCCAAGAGACCCAGTACTTC. Encoded protein: CATLAWVGQETQYF.

The rearrangement uses TRBV7-2 and TRBJ2-2, with unresolved D. The closer fit of TRBJ1-3 to the DNA end suggests the J call may be wrong. The CDR3 spans 15 residues. CDR1 and CDR2 from the germline V gene are SGHTA and FQGNSA. The CDR3 bases are TGTGCCAGCAGAGAAACAGCTAGCTCTGGAAACACCATATATTTT. Translating gives CASRETASSGNTIYF.

The chain combines TRBV5-1 with TRBJ2-3; D is undetermined. Trimming pared 0 bases from V and 1 base from J, leaving 6 bases between. Germline CDR1 is SGHRS and CDR2 is YFSETQ. The CDR3 sequence is 14 residues long. The CDR3 coding sequence is TGCGCCAGCAGCTTGGATCCGGGCACAGATACGCAGTATTTT. This translates into CASSLDPGTDTQYF.

The chain is built from TRBV4-1 and TRBJ1-5; D is possibly TRBD1 (6 bases). In germline, CDR1 is MGHRA, CDR2 YSYEKL. The CDR3 runs to 18 residues. Trimming stripped 0 bases from V and 7 bases from J, with 22 bases between. CDR3 region: CASSQDQFAGGGHQPQHF. As DNA, the CDR3 is TGCGCCAGCAGCCAAGATCAATTCGCTGGGGGGGGCCACCAGCCCCAGCATTTT.

Turning to this clone: The junction departs from germline at one end; a sequencing error may be responsible. CDR3 nucleotide sequence: TGCGCCAGCAGTCTTGACAGCTTCTACGAGCAGGACTTC. It encodes CASSLDSFYEQDF. V is TRBV5-1 and J is TRBJ2-7; TRBD1 is a possible D gene (5 bases). This CDR3 is 13 amino acids long. The germline CDR1 and CDR2 sequences are SGHRS and YFSETQ.

J is TRBJ2-5 and V is TRBV7-3, with 9 bases that match TRBD2. This CDR3 is 13 amino acids long. V gave up 5 bases and J gave up 5 bases; unmatched junction bases: 3. CDR1 and CDR2 from the germline V gene are SGHTA and FQGTGA. CDR3: CASSELAGETQYF. Here the CDR3 DNA reads TGTGCCAGCAGCGAGCTAGCGGGGGAGACCCAGTACTTC. The variable domain in full, completed from reference TRBV7-3 and TRBJ2-5, reads GAGVSQTPSNKVTEKGKYVELRCDPISGHTALYWYRQSLGQGPEFLIYFQGTGAADDSGLPNDRFFAVRPEGSVSTLKIQRTERGDSAVYLCASSELAGETQYFGPGTRLLVL.

This chain joins TRBV2 and TRBJ2-3; D not certain. Between the trimmed V and J ends, which lost 7 bases and 2 bases, there was a span of 4 bases. The CDR3 is 11 amino acids. Per the germline V gene, CDR1 is SNHLY and CDR2 is FYNNEI. The CDR3 sequence: CASTNTDTQYF. The DNA for the CDR3 is TGTGCCAGCACCAACACAGATACGCAGTATTTT. The full variable domain, its missing parts supplied by reference TRBV2 and TRBJ2-3, is EPEVTQTPSHQVTQMGQEVILRCVPISNHLYFYWYRQILGQKVEFLVSFYNNEISEKSEIFDDQFSVERPDGSNFTLKIRSTKLEDSAMYFCASTNTDTQYFGPGTRLTVL.

This chain joins TRBV30 and TRBJ2-1; 9 bases line up with TRBD2. The CDR3 runs to 15 residues. Unmatched junction bases numbered 5, after V lost 3 bases and J lost 2 bases. Looked up from germline, CDR1 is GTSNPN and CDR2 is SVGIG (reference sequence). This CDR3 is CAWRVAGAAYNEQFF. The CDR3 DNA reads TGTGCCTGGAGAGTAGCGGGAGCTGCCTACAATGAGCAGTTCTTC.

V is TRBV5-1 and J is TRBJ1-1; possible D gene TRBD1, 5 bases. The V gene's germline CDR1 is SGHRS and CDR2 YFSETQ. The V end lost 2 bases, the J end lost 5 bases, and 16 bases lay between the germline ends. The CDR3 runs to 15 residues. CDR3 region: CASSFQQGQKTEAFF. CDR3 nucleotide sequence: TGCGCCAGCAGCTTTCAGCAGGGTCAGAAGACTGAAGCTTTCTTT.

The rearrangement joins TRBV2 to TRBJ2-5, with D maybe TRBD1 (6 bases). The germline V gene has CDR1 SNHLY and CDR2 FYNNEI. There are 14 residues in the CDR3. The V end lost 5 bases, the J end lost 1 base, and 11 bases lay between the germline ends. The CDR3: CASSKDRSQETQYF. The CDR3 DNA reads TGTGCCAGCAGTAAAGACAGGAGCCAAGAGACCCAGTACTTC.

V gene TRBV12-5 combines with J gene TRBJ1-1; tentative D call: TRBD1 (5 bases). The ends were cut back, 7 bases at V and 2 bases at J, with 14 bases in the middle. The CDR3 loop spans 14 amino acids. Germline-derived CDR1 and CDR2 are LGHNT and FRNRAP. The CDR3 protein is CASALGGGNTEAFF. As DNA, the CDR3 is TGTGCTAGTGCTCTCGGGGGGGGTAACACTGAAGCTTTCTTT.

V and J are TRBV2 and TRBJ2-1; no clear D gene. The germline V gene encodes CDR1 SNHLY and CDR2 FYNNEI. Deletions cut 6 bases from V and 7 bases from J, with 7 bases between. The CDR3 extends over 11 amino acids. The CDR3 sequence is CASSLFNEQFF. CDR3 nucleotides: TGTGCCAGCAGCCTTTTTAATGAGCAGTTCTTC.

The chain uses TRBV5-1 and TRBJ2-5; 10 nucleotides line up with TRBD1. Germline lookup yields CDR1 SGHRS and CDR2 YFSETQ. The J segment lost 11 bases and the V segment lost 4 bases, leaving 11 bases of the junction unmatched. The CDR3 has 14 amino acids. The CDR3 spells CASSPGTGDGEQYF. CDR3 coding DNA: TGCGCCAGCAGCCCCGGGACAGGGGACGGGGAGCAGTACTTC.

V is TRBV29-1 and J is TRBJ1-3; D might be TRBD1 (5 bases). CDR3 size: 15 residues. The ends were cut back, 8 bases at V and 2 bases at J, with 19 bases in the middle. Germline V lookup: CDR1 SQVTM, CDR2 ANQGSEA. The CDR3 sequence is CSPNQGHRAGNTIYF. Here the CDR3 DNA reads TGCAGCCCTAATCAGGGTCATAGAGCTGGAAACACCATATATTTT. Full variable domain (remainder filled in from reference TRBV29-1 and TRBJ1-3): SAVISQKPSRDICQRGTSLTIQCQVDSQVTMMFWYRQQPGQSLTLIATANQGSEATYESGFVIDKFPISRPNLTFSTLTVSNMSPEDSSIYLCSPNQGHRAGNTIYFGEGSWLTVV.

This chain links TRBV5-4 with TRBJ2-3; 10 bases align to TRBD1. The CDR3 sequence is 16 residues long. Germline V gives CDR1 SGHNT, CDR2 YYREEE (reference sequence). J was trimmed by 3 bases and V by 0 bases; bases with no gene match: 4. The CDR3 DNA is TGTGCCAGCAGCTTGGTCGTGGGACAGGGGACAGATACGCAGTATTTT. It codes for CASSLVVGQGTDTQYF.

The chain links TRBV30 to TRBJ2-3; perhaps TRBD2 as D (6 bases). The CDR3 runs 14 residues. Germline V CDR1 and CDR2: GTSNPN, SVGIG (reference sequence). Trimming left V 3 bases short and J 5 bases short, with 15 bases between. CDR3 DNA sequence: TGTGCCTGGAGACCGGGACTCATCGTAGATACGCAGTATTTT. This sequence encodes CAWRPGLIVDTQYF.

V usage is TRBV10-3 and J usage is TRBJ1-6; D not resolved. V lost 5 bases, J lost 5 bases, and 10 bases lay in between. CDR3 length equals 14 residues. The germline CDR1 and CDR2 sequences are ENHRY and SYGVKD. In nucleotides, the CDR3 is TGTGCCATCAGTCAAGTACCAGATAATTCACCCCTCCACTTT. Amino acids: CAISQVPDNSPLHF.